Presented here are 23 T cell receptor beta chains from one specimen sequenced in a study of CD8 T cells in Susac syndrome. Reverse transcription used roughly 0.5 to 1 ug RNA and random hexamers. TCRdb ran MiXCR on the immunoSEQ multiplex PCR reads and lists one entry per CDR3 protein. Of about 180,000 distinct CDR3 sequences listed, 90% to 96% are singletons. The sequencing sample was made of CD4+ T cells from PBMCs. Every receptor here comes from a human donor with multiple sclerosis.

The chain employs TRBV29-1 and TRBJ2-7; TRBD1 is a possible D gene (5 bases). The V gene's germline CDR1 is SQVTM and CDR2 ANQGSEA. The V gene lost 7 bases and the J gene lost 0 bases, with 13 bases spanning the gap. The CDR3 contains 13 residues. CDR3 nucleotides: TGCAGCGCAGGACAAAGAAGCTCCTACGAGCAGTACTTC. Protein: CSAGQRSSYEQYF.

The chain links TRBV14 to TRBJ1-1; TRBD1 might be the D (5 bases). CDR3 size: 14 residues. The germline V gene has CDR1 SGHDN and CDR2 FVKESK. The V end lost 1 base, the J end lost 4 bases, and 10 bases lay between the germline ends. CDR3 in DNA: TGTGCCAGCAGCCAAGTAACAGGATCCACTGAAGCTTTCTTT. It codes for CASSQVTGSTEAFF.

The chain combines TRBV18 with TRBJ2-1, with TRBD2 identical over 7 bases. The CDR3 contains 14 residues. CDR1 is KGHSH and CDR2 is LQKENI in the germline V gene. Losses at the gene ends were 4 bases for V and 10 bases for J; bases not matched to a gene: 10. The CDR3 here is CASSRSSPGGEQFF. Written as DNA, the CDR3 is TGTGCCAGCTCACGTTCCTCCCCGGGAGGCGAGCAGTTCTTC.

The V gene is TRBV20-1, the J gene TRBJ2-2; no clear D gene. Trimming took off 8 bases at V and 4 bases at J, with 11 bases between the two ends. This CDR3 is 12 amino acids long. Germline V gene sequence: CDR1 DFQATT, CDR2 SNEGSKA (reference sequence). The CDR3 here is CSPHPRTGELFF. The CDR3 coding sequence is TGCAGTCCCCACCCCCGCACCGGGGAGCTGTTTTTT.

The chain has TRBV29-1 and TRBJ2-5; 10 bases align to TRBD2. The CDR3 runs 14 residues. With V trimmed by 6 bases and J by 5 bases, 9 bases remained unmatched. Germline CDR1 reads SQVTM; CDR2 reads ANQGSEA. CDR3 residues: CSVLAGGSVETQYF. In DNA, the CDR3 is TGCAGCGTCTTAGCGGGGGGTAGTGTGGAGACCCAGTACTTC.

The chain is built from TRBV12-3 or TRBV12-4 and TRBJ1-5; D not certain. This CDR3 comprises 13 residues. V was clipped by 3 bases and J by 7 bases, with 10 bases between them. CDR3 nucleotides: TGTGCCAGCAGTTTGGACGGAATACAGCCCCAGCATTTT. It codes for CASSLDGIQPQHF.

The V and J genes are TRBV29-1 and TRBJ1-2; D is possibly TRBD1 (6 bases). The V gene's germline CDR1 is SQVTM and CDR2 ANQGSEA. Trimming stripped 1 base from V and 6 bases from J, with 21 bases between. The CDR3 contains 16 residues. The CDR3 nucleotides are TGCAGCGTTGAAGGGGTCTTATGGGGGGCTGGGGATGGCTACACCTTC. Protein: CSVEGVLWGAGDGYTF.

This chain uses TRBV6-1 with TRBJ2-7; D might be TRBD2 (7 bases). The ends were cut back, 4 bases at V and 2 bases at J, with 18 bases in the middle. From germline, CDR1 is MNHNS and CDR2 SASEGT. There are 16 residues in the CDR3. The CDR3 DNA sequence: TGTGCCAGCAGTGGGGGGGGCAGGGGACCTCCCTACGAGCAGTACTTC. This gives the protein CASSGGGRGPPYEQYF.

The table lists this clonotype with a count of one. The V call is TRBV7-3, the J call TRBJ2-3; 7 bases agree with TRBD1. Per germline, CDR1 SGHTA and CDR2 FQGTGA. The CDR3 is made up of 14 amino acids. V was pared by 2 bases and J by 5 bases, with 4 bases of the junction left unmatched. CDR3 loop: CASSLSRTGDTQYF. CDR3 sequence (DNA): TGTGCCAGCAGCTTATCTAGGACAGGAGATACGCAGTATTTT.

The CDR3 nucleotides are TGTGCCAGCGGGTTCGGGCGGGGGAGCTACGAGCAGTACTTC. It encodes CASGFGRGSYEQYF. The chain links TRBV6-2 or TRBV6-3 to TRBJ2-7, with 7 bases identical to TRBD2. V lost 8 bases and J lost 3; bases outside the gene matches: 10. The CDR3 contains 14 residues. Germline loops: CDR1 MNHEY, CDR2 SVGEGT.

The V call is TRBV4-1, the J call TRBJ2-6; the match to TRBD1 covers 8 bases. Trimming took 3 bases from V and 0 from J; bases not matched to a gene: 4. CDR1 is MGHRA, CDR2 YSYEKL, per germline. The CDR3 runs to 17 residues. In DNA, the CDR3 is TGCGCCAGCAGCCAGACAGGGGTCAGCTCTGGGGCCAACGTCCTGACTTTC. It specifies CASSQTGVSSGANVLTF.

This chain links TRBV20-1 with TRBJ2-5, with 9 bases identical to TRBD2. The length of the CDR3 is 16 residues. Germline lookup yields CDR1 DFQATT and CDR2 SNEGSKA (reference sequence). V lost 3 bases to trimming and J lost 1 base; unmatched junction nucleotides: 9. The CDR3 is CSASIPSGGFQETQYF. The CDR3 DNA is TGCAGTGCTAGTATACCCAGCGGGGGGTTCCAAGAGACCCAGTACTTC.

The chain joins TRBV2 to TRBJ1-5, with D possibly matching TRBD1 (6 bases). CDR1 and CDR2 (germline): SNHLY, FYNNEI. Trimming removed 6 bases from V and 1 base from J, with 13 bases in between. The CDR3 totals 15 residues. CDR3 residues: CASSRGPVSNQPQHF. CDR3 nucleotide sequence: TGTGCCAGCAGCCGGGGGCCAGTCAGCAATCAGCCCCAGCATTTT.

The CDR3 is CASRVGTGGYNEQFF. The CDR3 DNA follows: TGTGCCAGCAGGGTGGGGACAGGGGGTTACAATGAGCAGTTCTTC. V and J are TRBV28 and TRBJ2-1, with 11 bases fitting TRBD1. Per germline, CDR1 MDHEN and CDR2 SYDVKM. V lost 6 bases to trimming and J lost 4 bases; unmatched junction nucleotides: 5. This CDR3 spans 15 amino acids.

The V gene is TRBV4-2, the J gene TRBJ1-1, with D possibly matching TRBD1 (5 bases). Looked up from germline, CDR1 is LGHNA and CDR2 is YNFKEQ. With 4 bases removed from V and 1 base from J, the gap between germline ends came to 10 bases. CDR3 size: 14 residues. CDR3 nucleotide sequence: TGTGCCAGCAGCCTACAGGCAGAGAACACTGAAGCTTTCTTT. It translates to CASSLQAENTEAFF.

The chain uses TRBV20-1 and TRBJ2-2; D ambiguous. The germline V gene encodes CDR1 DFQATT and CDR2 SNEGSKA (reference sequence). CDR3 length equals 13 residues. The germline V and J ends were trimmed by 6 bases and 3 bases, with 11 bases remaining between them. CDR3 sequence (DNA): TGCAGTGCGGGTCGGGCGGACACCGGGGAGCTGTTTTTT. It yields the protein CSAGRADTGELFF.

As DNA, the CDR3 is TGCAGCGTCAGCATGAACACAAAATTGACAGGGGGAAATGGCTACACCTTC. This codes for CSVSMNTKLTGGNGYTF. J is TRBJ1-2 and V is TRBV29-1; 9 nucleotides align to TRBD1. The CDR3 is 17 residues long. The ends lost 6 bases at V and 6 bases at J; junction bases unmatched: 20. Germline V gene sequence: CDR1 SQVTM, CDR2 ANQGSEA.

The count of this clonotype is one. V gene TRBV30 combines with J gene TRBJ2-1; D call uncertain. V lost 0 bases to trimming and J lost 7 bases, with 16 bases between them. The CDR3 contains 15 residues. CDR1 and CDR2 from the germline V gene are GTSNPN and SVGIG (reference sequence). CDR3 residues: CAWSVEPGLGNEQFF. The CDR3 bases are TGTGCCTGGAGTGTGGAACCCGGGTTAGGGAATGAGCAGTTCTTC.

For the CDR3, the DNA is TGTGCCAGCAGCCCTTTACCGGGACAGGGATTCGCCGGGGAGCTGTTTTTT. Protein: CASSPLPGQGFAGELFF. The chain combines TRBV9 with TRBJ2-2; TRBD1 aligns across 9 bases. Germline V lookup: CDR1 SGDLS, CDR2 YYNGEE. The trim removed 4 bases at V and 6 bases at J, leaving 13 bases unmatched. There are 17 residues in the CDR3.

The chain joins TRBV20-1 to TRBJ2-5; unclear D gene. Trimming took 6 bases from V and 4 from J, leaving 15 bases between them. The germline gives CDR1 DFQATT, CDR2 SNEGSKA (reference sequence). This CDR3 is built from 13 residues. CDR3 residues: CSAAVGPGETQYF. The CDR3 nucleotides are TGCAGTGCCGCCGTAGGCCCGGGAGAGACCCAGTACTTC.

The chain couples TRBV9 to TRBJ2-2, with 8 positions matching TRBD2. V was pared by 0 bases and J by 7 bases, with 5 bases of the junction left unmatched. Germline V gene sequence: CDR1 SGDLS, CDR2 YYNGEE. CDR3 length equals 15 residues. Written as DNA, the CDR3 is TGTGCCAGCAGCGTAGCGACTAGCGTCAGCGGGGAGCTGTTTTTT. Translated, it gives CASSVATSVSGELFF.

CDR3 sequence: CASSLWEGKTQYF. The CDR3 DNA reads TGTGCCAGCAGTTTGTGGGAAGGGAAGACCCAGTACTTC. The gene calls are TRBV12-3 or TRBV12-4 and TRBJ2-5; no definite D call. V was pared by 3 bases and J by 6 bases, with 11 bases between. The CDR3 is 13 residues long.

This chain links TRBV5-1 with TRBJ1-4; D call uncertain. This CDR3 region has 14 residues. V lost 1 base and J 4 bases, leaving 8 bases between the germline ends. Germline V gene data show CDR1 as SGHRS and CDR2 as YFSETQ. CDR3 DNA: TGCGCCAGCAGCTTGAGGGCGGGTAATGAAAAACTGTTTTTT. Translated: CASSLRAGNEKLFF.